This is a list of T cell receptor beta chains from one sample in a study of CD8 T cells in Susac syndrome. One entry per CDR3 protein results from TCRdb running MiXCR on the immunoSEQ multiplex PCR reads. The data hold fewer than 350,000 distinct CDR3 sequences, with roughly nine tenths observed a single time. Sequencing was performed on CD4+ T cells from PBMCs. These receptors all stem from a human donor with multiple sclerosis. Each CDR3 is given with its conserved first and last residue. The D gene is left open where the match is weak. The size entry is marked missing in some rows and otherwise reads once, few, many or a size class.

TRBJ2-7	NA	TRBV12-3/TRBV12-4	NA	TGTGCCAGCAGCGCCGGACACTCGGGCTCTTACGAGCAGTACTTC	CASSAGHSGSYEQYF
TRBJ1-1	NA	TRBV7-3	NA	TGTGCCAGCAGCATCGGTGGAGGGGGAATGACTGAAGCTTTCTTT	CASSIGGGGMTEAFF
TRBJ2-1	NA	TRBV2	NA	TGTGCCAGCAGCTACGGGACTTACAATGAGCAGTTCTTC	CASSYGTYNEQFF
TRBJ1-3	NA	TRBV4-1	NA	TGCGCCAGCAGCCAAGTTGTGGGGGATTCCGGGGGTAACACCATATATTTT	CASSQVVGDSGGNTIYF
TRBJ2-1	NA	TRBV6-2/TRBV6-3	NA	TGTGCCAGCAGTTACTCCCGGCCCGGAGGGAATGAGCAGTTCTTC	CASSYSRPGGNEQFF
TRBJ2-7	NA	TRBV11-3	NA	TGTGCCAGCAGCTTAGTTACCTTGGGCGAGCAGTACTTC	CASSLVTLGEQYF
TRBJ2-3	TRBD2	TRBV4-2	once	TGTGCCAGCAGCCTGGGGGTAGCGGGGACCACAGATACGCAGTATTTT	CASSLGVAGTTDTQYF
TRBJ1-2	NA	TRBV30	NA	TGTGCCTGGAGTGTAATGGGGTCCGGTGGCTACACCTTC	CAWSVMGSGGYTF
TRBJ2-7	TRBD1	TRBV15	NA	TGTGCCACCAGGCTACAGGGGGCCGACGAGCAGTACTTC	CATRLQGADEQYF
TRBJ2-7	NA	TRBV20-1	NA	TGCAGTGCTAGTTTGCAGCACCCCTACGAGCAGTACTTC	CSASLQHPYEQYF
TRBJ2-7	TRBD2	TRBV7-2	NA	TGTGCCAGCAGCTCCGGGACTAGACTCTACGAGCAGTACTTC	CASSSGTRLYEQYF
TRBJ1-2	NA	TRBV20-1	NA	TGCAGTGCTAGATTTTTGGGGGGCGCGGGTGGCTACACCTTC	CSARFLGGAGGYTF
TRBJ1-1	TRBD1	TRBV29-1	once	TGCAGCGTTGAAGATATGAGGGGGCGGACTGAAGCTTTCTTT	CSVEDMRGRTEAFF
TRBJ1-3	NA	TRBV9	NA	TGTGCCAGCAGCGCCCTTACAGGGGGAAACACCATATATTTT	CASSALTGGNTIYF
TRBJ1-1	NA	TRBV2	NA	TGTGCCAGCAGTGAGAGACAGGACTCCGAGGGAGCTTTCTTT	CASSERQDSEGAFF
TRBJ2-1	TRBD1	TRBV27	NA	TGTGCCAGCAGAAGGGACAGGGCTCTGAATGAGCAGTTCTTC	CASRRDRALNEQFF
TRBJ1-1	NA	TRBV30	NA	TGTGCCTGGAGTGGGGGGGCAGGGGTGAACACTGAAGCTTTCTTT	CAWSGGAGVNTEAFF
TRBJ1-5	TRBD1	TRBV19	NA	TGTGCCAGTAAGCACGGACAGGGTAGCAATCAGCCCCAGCATTTT	CASKHGQGSNQPQHF
TRBJ2-3	TRBD2	TRBV20-1	NA	TGCAGTGCTAGAGGGACTAGCGCTAGCACAGATACGCAGTATTTT	CSARGTSASTDTQYF
TRBJ2-2	NA	TRBV2	NA	TGTGCCAGCATGAGGGACCCCCCGGTCCGGGAGCTGTTTTTT	CASMRDPPVRELFF
TRBJ2-3	TRBD2	TRBV5-1	NA	TGCGCCAGCAGCTTGGAGAGTAGCGGGGTGGATACGCAGTATTTT	CASSLESSGVDTQYF
TRBJ2-3	NA	TRBV30	NA	TGTGCCTGGAGTGTACTAGTAGGGACAGATACGCAGTATTTT	CAWSVLVGTDTQYF
TRBJ1-2	TRBD1	TRBV7-8	NA	TGTGCCAGCAGCTTAATGGGACAGCTGAACTATGGCTACACCTTC	CASSLMGQLNYGYTF
TRBJ1-2	NA	TRBV24-1	NA	TGTGCCACCAGTGCCCCAGGGGTCGGCTACACCTTC	CATSAPGVGYTF
TRBJ2-7	NA	TRBV24-1	NA	TGTGCCACCAGTGATTTTCGAGAGACAACCTACGAGCAGTACTTC	CATSDFRETTYEQYF
TRBJ2-3	NA	TRBV10-3	NA	TGTGCCATCAGTGAATGGGGGGGCGGCGCAGATACGCAGTATTTT	CAISEWGGGADTQYF
TRBJ2-3	TRBD1	TRBV12-3/TRBV12-4	NA	TGTGCCAGCACCTTAGGAGGGACAGGGGGCTCGCAGTATTTT	CASTLGGTGGSQYF
TRBJ1-1	TRBD1	TRBV18	NA	TGTGCCAGCTCCCTGGGACAGGAGAACACTGAAGCTTTCTTT	CASSLGQENTEAFF
TRBJ2-7	TRBD2	TRBV20-1	NA	TGCAGTGCCCGACCTAGCGGGAGAAACGAGCAGTACTTC	CSARPSGRNEQYF
TRBJ1-6	NA	TRBV12-3/TRBV12-4	once	TGTGCCAGCAGCCCCGGGACAACGTCGGGCCTCCACTTT	CASSPGTTSGLHF
TRBJ2-1	NA	TRBV5-1	NA	TGCGCCAGCAGCCTTACTTCGGGACACCCGAGGAACTCCTACAATGAGCAGTTCTTC	CASSLTSGHPRNSYNEQFF
TRBJ1-5	NA	TRBV4-1	NA	TGCGCCAGCAGCGTGCAAACAGGGTTTGGCAATCAGCCCCAGCATTTT	CASSVQTGFGNQPQHF
TRBJ2-3	NA	TRBV29-1	NA	TGCAGCGTCGGTCGGGGCCCGGTGGTGGATACGCAGTATTTT	CSVGRGPVVDTQYF
TRBJ2-5	NA	TRBV7-3	NA	TGTGCCAGCAGCCGTGGATCACGAGAGACCCAGTACTTC	CASSRGSRETQYF